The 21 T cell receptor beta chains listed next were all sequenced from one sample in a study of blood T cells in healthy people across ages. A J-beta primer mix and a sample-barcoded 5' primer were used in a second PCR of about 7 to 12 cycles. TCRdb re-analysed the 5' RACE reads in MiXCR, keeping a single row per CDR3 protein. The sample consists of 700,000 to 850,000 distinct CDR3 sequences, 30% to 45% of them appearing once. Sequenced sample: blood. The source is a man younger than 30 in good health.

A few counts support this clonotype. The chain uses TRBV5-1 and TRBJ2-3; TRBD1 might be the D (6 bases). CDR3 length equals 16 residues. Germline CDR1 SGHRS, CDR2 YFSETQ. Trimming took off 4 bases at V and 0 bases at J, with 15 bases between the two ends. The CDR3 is CASSVTGMHSTDTQYF. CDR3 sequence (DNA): TGCGCCAGCAGCGTTACAGGGATGCACAGCACAGATACGCAGTATTTT.

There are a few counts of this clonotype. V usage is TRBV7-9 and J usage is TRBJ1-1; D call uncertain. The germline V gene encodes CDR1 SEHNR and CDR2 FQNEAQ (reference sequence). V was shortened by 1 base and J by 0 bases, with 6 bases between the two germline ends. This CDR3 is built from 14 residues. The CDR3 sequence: CASSLGLLNTEAFF. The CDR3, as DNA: TGTGCCAGCAGCTTAGGACTATTGAACACTGAAGCTTTCTTT.

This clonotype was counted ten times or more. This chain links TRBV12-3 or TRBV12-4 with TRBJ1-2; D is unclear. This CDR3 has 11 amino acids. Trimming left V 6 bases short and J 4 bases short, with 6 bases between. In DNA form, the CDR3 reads TGTGCCAGCAGGACCGCCTATGGCTACACCTTC. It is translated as CASRTAYGYTF.

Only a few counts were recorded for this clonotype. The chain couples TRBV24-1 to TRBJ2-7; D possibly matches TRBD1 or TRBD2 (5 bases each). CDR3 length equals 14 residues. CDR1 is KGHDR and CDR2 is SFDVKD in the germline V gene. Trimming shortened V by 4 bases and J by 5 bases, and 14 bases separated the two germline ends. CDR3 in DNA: TGTGCCACCAGTGACCCACGGAGAGGGGACGAGCAGTACTTC. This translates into CATSDPRRGDEQYF.

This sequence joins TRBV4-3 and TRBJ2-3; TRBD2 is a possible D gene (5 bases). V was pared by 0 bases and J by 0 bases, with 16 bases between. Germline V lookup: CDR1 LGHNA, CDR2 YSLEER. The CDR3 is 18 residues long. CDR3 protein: CASSQDRRSTPSTDTQYF. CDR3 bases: TGCGCCAGCAGCCAAGATAGGAGGAGCACACCTAGCACAGATACGCAGTATTTT.

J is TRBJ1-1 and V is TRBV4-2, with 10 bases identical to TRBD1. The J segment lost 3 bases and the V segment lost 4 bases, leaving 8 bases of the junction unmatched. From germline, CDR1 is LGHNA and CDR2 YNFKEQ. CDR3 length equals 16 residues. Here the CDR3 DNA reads TGTGCCAGCAGCCTGACAGGGGGCGGTTCGGACACTGAAGCTTTCTTT. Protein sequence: CASSLTGGGSDTEAFF.

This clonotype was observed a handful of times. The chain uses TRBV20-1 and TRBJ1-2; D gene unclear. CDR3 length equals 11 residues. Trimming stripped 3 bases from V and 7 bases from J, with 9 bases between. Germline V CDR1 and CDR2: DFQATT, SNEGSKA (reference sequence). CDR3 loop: CSASRAGGYTF. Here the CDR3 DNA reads TGCAGTGCTAGCCGGGCGGGTGGCTACACCTTC.

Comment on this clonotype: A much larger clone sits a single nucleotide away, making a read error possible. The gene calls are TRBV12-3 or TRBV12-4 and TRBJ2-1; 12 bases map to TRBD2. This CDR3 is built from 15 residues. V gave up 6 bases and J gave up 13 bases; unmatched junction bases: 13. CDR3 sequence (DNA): TGTGCCAGCAGAAGACTAGCGGGGGAGGGAGAGACCCAGTTCTTC. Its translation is CASRRLAGEGETQFF.

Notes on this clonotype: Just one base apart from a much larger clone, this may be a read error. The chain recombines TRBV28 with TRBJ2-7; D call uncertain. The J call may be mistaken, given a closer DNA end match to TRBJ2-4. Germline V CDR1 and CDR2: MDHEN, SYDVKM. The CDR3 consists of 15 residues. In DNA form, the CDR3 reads TGTGCCAGCAAAAAAGGTACCCAAACCAAAAACATTCAGTACTTC. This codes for CASKKGTQTKNIQYF.

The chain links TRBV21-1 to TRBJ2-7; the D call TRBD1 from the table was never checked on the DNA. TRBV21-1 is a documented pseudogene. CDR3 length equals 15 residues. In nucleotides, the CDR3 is TGTGCCAGCAGCAAAGAAAAGGCAGGGGACAACGAGCAGTACTTC. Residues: CASSKEKAGDNEQYF.

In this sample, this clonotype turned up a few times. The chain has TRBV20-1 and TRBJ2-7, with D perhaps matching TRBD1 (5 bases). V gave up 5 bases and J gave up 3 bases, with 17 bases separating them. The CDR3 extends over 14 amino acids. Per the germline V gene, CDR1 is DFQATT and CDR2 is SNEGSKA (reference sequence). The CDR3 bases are TGCAGTGCTCGGATCAATTACCAGGGCTACGAGCAGTACTTC. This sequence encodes CSARINYQGYEQYF.

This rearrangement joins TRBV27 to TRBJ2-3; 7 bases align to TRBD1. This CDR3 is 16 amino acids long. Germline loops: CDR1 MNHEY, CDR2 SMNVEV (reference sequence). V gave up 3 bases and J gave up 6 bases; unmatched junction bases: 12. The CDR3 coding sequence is TGTGCCAGCAGTTTTAATAGTTTAGGGGGCTTGGATACGCAGTATTTT. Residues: CASSFNSLGGLDTQYF.

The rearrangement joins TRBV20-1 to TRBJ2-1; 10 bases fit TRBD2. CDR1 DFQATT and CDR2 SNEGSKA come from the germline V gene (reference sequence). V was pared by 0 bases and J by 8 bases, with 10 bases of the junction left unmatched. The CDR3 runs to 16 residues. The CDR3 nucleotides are TGCAGTGCTAGAGATCGAAATAGCGGGAGGTGGGATGAGCAGTTCTTC. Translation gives CSARDRNSGRWDEQFF.

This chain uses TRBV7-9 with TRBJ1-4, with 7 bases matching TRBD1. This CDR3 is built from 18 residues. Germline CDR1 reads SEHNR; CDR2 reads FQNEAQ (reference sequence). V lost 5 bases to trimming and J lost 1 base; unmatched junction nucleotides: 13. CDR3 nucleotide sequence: TGTGCCAGCAGCCCCCCAGGGGGGGTGTGGCAAACTAATGAAAAACTGTTTTTT. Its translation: CASSPPGGVWQTNEKLFF.

For the CDR3, the DNA is TGCGCCAGCAGCCCCCGGGGTCGGGAGACCCAGTTCTTC. Residues: CASSPRGRETQFF. The chain links TRBV4-1 to TRBJ2-1, with D possibly TRBD2 on 6 matching bases. V was pared by 4 bases and J by 13 bases, with 17 bases between. The CDR3 is 13 residues long. Germline loops: CDR1 MGHRA, CDR2 YSYEKL.

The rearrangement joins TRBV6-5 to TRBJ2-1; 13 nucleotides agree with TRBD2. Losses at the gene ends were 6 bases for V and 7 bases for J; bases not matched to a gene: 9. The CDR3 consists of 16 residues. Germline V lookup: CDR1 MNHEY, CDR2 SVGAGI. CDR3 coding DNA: TGTGCCAGCAGACCCACACTAGCGGGGGGGCTGAATGAGCAGTTCTTC. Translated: CASRPTLAGGLNEQFF.

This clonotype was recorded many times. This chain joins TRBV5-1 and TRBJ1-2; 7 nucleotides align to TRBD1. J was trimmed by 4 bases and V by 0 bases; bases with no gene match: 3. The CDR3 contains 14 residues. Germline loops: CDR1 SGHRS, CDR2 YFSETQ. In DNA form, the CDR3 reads TGCGCCAGCAGCTTGGCGACAGGGACCTATGGCTACACCTTC. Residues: CASSLATGTYGYTF. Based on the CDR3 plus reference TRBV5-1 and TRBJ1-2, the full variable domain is KAGVTQTPRYLIKTRGQQVTLSCSPISGHRSVSWYQQTPGQGLQFLFEYFSETQRNKGNFPGRFSGRQFSNSRSEMNVSTLELGDSALYLCASSLATGTYGYTFGSGTRLTVV.

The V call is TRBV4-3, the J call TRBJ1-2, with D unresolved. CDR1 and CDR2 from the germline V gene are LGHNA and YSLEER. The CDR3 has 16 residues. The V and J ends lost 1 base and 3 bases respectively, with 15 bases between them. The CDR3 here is CASSQGPAARDYGYTF. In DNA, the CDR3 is TGCGCCAGCAGCCAAGGCCCTGCGGCCCGGGACTATGGCTACACCTTC.

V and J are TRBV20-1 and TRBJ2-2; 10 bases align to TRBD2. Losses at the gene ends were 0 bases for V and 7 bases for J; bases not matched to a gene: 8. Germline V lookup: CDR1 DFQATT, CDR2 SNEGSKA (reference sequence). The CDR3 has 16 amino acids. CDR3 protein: CSARDRLAGALGELFF. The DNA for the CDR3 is TGCAGTGCTAGAGATCGTCTAGCGGGGGCCCTCGGGGAGCTGTTTTTT.

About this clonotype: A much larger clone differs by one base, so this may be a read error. CDR3 region: CASSQGPELISGTNVLTF. CDR3 nucleotide sequence: TGTGCCAGCAGCCAAGGGCCAGAGCTAATCTCTGGGACCAACGTCCTGACTTTC. V gene TRBV4-2 combines with J gene TRBJ2-6; D is ambiguous. CDR3 length: 18 residues. Germline lookup yields CDR1 LGHNA and CDR2 YNFKEQ.

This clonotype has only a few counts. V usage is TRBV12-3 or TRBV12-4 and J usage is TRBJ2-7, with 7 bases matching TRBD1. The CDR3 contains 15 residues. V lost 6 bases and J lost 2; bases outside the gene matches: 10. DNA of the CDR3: TGTGCCAGCAGCACCTCCGGGACAGATCCCTACGAGCAGTACTTC. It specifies CASSTSGTDPYEQYF.